In this sample, the clone carrying this T cell receptor (beta chain) turned up many times. As yet, its antigen is unknown. A CD8+CD4-CCR7+CD45RA+ phenotype served as the sorting definition for naive CD8 T cells. This record comes from a study of molecular identifiers for immune sequencing clone quantification. Study-wide points: Clones above 20 RNA copies held over 97% of effector molecules, under 1% in naive cells.

One entry per CDR3 protein results from TCRdb running MiXCR on the PCR reads. Of 88,000 or so distinct CDR3 sequences in the sample, around 23% are singletons; the top ten hold 1.1%. CDR3 length: 14 residues. V lost 5 bases and J lost 6; bases outside the gene matches: 8. Germline assignment: CDR1 MNHEY and CDR2 SMNVEV (reference sequence). Source material: naive CD8+ T cells from blood, with Jurkat cell RNA spiked in. Noted subset: FACS-sorted CD8+CD4-CCR7+CD45RA+ naive T cells. The chain uses TRBV27 and TRBJ1-1, with 8 bases lining up with TRBD1. The TCR was taken from a human donor in good health. Some libraries in this study had Jurkat cell RNA spiked in. The CDR3 sequence is CASSLAGGLSEAFF. In DNA form, the CDR3 reads TGTGCCAGCAGTCTAGCAGGGGGCCTCTCTGAAGCTTTCTTT.